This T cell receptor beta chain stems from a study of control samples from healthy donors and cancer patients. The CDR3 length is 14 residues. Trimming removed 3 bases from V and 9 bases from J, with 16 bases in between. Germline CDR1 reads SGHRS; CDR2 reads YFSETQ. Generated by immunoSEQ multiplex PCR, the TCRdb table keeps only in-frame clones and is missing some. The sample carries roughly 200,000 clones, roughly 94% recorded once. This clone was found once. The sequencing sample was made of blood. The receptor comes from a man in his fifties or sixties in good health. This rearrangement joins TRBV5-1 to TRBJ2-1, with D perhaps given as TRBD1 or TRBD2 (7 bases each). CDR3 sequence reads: CASSSDREGGEQFF. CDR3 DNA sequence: TGCGCCAGCAGCTCAGACAGGGAGGGGGGTGAGCAGTTCTTC.